The rows below give T cell receptor beta chains drawn from one sample of a study of regulatory T cells in long-lasting Graves disease. TCRdb processed the multiplex PCR reads anew with MiXCR; each CDR3 protein has one entry. Found here are 650,000 to 850,000 distinct CDR3 sequences, around 30% of them singletons; the top ten hold 40% to 55%. The sequencing here drew on peripheral blood mononuclear cells (PBMCs), taken when the disease was refractory, from a patient treated with antithyroid drugs. The receptors stem from a female donor with Graves disease. CDR3s include the opening cysteine and the closing phenylalanine or tryptophan. The D gene is left open where the match is weak. Only part of the rows carry a size: once, few, many, or a class if the clone is expanded.

j_gene: TRBJ2-1; d_gene: .; v_gene: TRBV13; abundance: .; CDR3aa: CASSPSPHEQFF; CDR3nt: TGTGCCAGCAGCCCTAGTCCCCATGAGCAGTTCTTC
j_gene: TRBJ1-5; d_gene: .; v_gene: TRBV6-4; abundance: .; CDR3aa: CASSPGPFSNQPQHF; CDR3nt: TGTGCCAGCAGTCCAGGGCCGTTTTCAAATCAGCCCCAGCATTTT
j_gene: TRBJ1-5; d_gene: .; v_gene: TRBV6-1; abundance: few; CDR3aa: CASSATGPPGPQHF; CDR3nt: TGTGCCAGCAGTGCTACAGGGCCGCCCGGGCCCCAGCATTTT
j_gene: TRBJ2-7; d_gene: TRBD2; v_gene: TRBV12-3/TRBV12-4; abundance: .; CDR3aa: CASIRRGTSGSYEQYF; CDR3nt: TGTGCCAGCATCCGTCGCGGGACTAGCGGTTCCTACGAGCAGTACTTC
j_gene: TRBJ2-7; d_gene: .; v_gene: TRBV7-2; abundance: .; CDR3aa: CASGGALYNEQYF; CDR3nt: TGTGCCAGCGGCGGCGCTCTCTACAATGAGCAGTACTTC
j_gene: TRBJ1-2; d_gene: .; v_gene: TRBV20-1; abundance: few; CDR3aa: CSAGGSGEGYGYTF; CDR3nt: TGCAGTGCCGGGGGGTCAGGGGAGGGATATGGCTACACCTTC
j_gene: TRBJ1-2; d_gene: .; v_gene: TRBV19; abundance: .; CDR3aa: CASSIAKGGYTF; CDR3nt: TGTGCCAGTAGTATCGCAAAGGGCGGCTACACCTTC
j_gene: TRBJ2-7; d_gene: .; v_gene: TRBV20-1; abundance: few; CDR3aa: CSARHSGSHYEQYF; CDR3nt: TGCAGTGCTAGGCATTCGGGATCTCACTACGAGCAGTACTTC
j_gene: TRBJ1-2; d_gene: .; v_gene: TRBV19; abundance: few; CDR3aa: CASSILSEAGGYTF; CDR3nt: TGTGCCAGTAGTATCCTCTCGGAAGCTGGAGGCTACACCTTC
j_gene: TRBJ1-6; d_gene: .; v_gene: TRBV2; abundance: .; CDR3aa: CASSEGRTLKSPLHF; CDR3nt: TGTGCCAGCAGTGAAGGGAGGACACTCAAATCACCCCTCCACTTT
j_gene: TRBJ1-2; d_gene: TRBD1; v_gene: TRBV19; abundance: .; CDR3aa: CASRPTGDRGTGYTF; CDR3nt: TGTGCCAGTAGGCCTACTGGGGACAGGGGGACTGGCTACACCTTC
j_gene: TRBJ2-1; d_gene: TRBD2; v_gene: TRBV18; abundance: once; CDR3aa: CASLSGSAYNEQFF; CDR3nt: TGTGCCAGCTTAAGCGGGAGTGCTTACAATGAGCAGTTCTTC
j_gene: TRBJ1-5; d_gene: .; v_gene: TRBV6-1; abundance: .; CDR3aa: CASKTQGINQPQHF; CDR3nt: TGTGCCAGCAAAACACAGGGAATCAATCAGCCCCAGCATTTT
j_gene: TRBJ2-7; d_gene: TRBD2; v_gene: TRBV4-1; abundance: .; CDR3aa: CASSQVQGLAGVYF; CDR3nt: TGCGCCAGCAGCCAAGTGCAAGGACTAGCGGGAGTGTACTTC
j_gene: TRBJ2-7; d_gene: .; v_gene: TRBV15; abundance: .; CDR3aa: CATSRVRGFFYEQYF; CDR3nt: TGTGCCACCAGCAGAGTCCGGGGTTTCTTCTACGAGCAGTACTTC
j_gene: TRBJ1-2; d_gene: .; v_gene: TRBV12-3/TRBV12-4; abundance: .; CDR3aa: CASSPAGRGIFFTF; CDR3nt: TGTGCCAGCAGTCCCGCCGGGAGGGGCATTTTTTTCACCTTC
j_gene: TRBJ1-1; d_gene: TRBD1; v_gene: TRBV12-3/TRBV12-4; abundance: many; CDR3aa: CASKGTGVNTEAFF; CDR3nt: TGTGCCAGCAAGGGGACAGGAGTGAACACTGAAGCTTTCTTT
j_gene: TRBJ2-7; d_gene: .; v_gene: TRBV19; abundance: .; CDR3aa: CASSMRPGAYEQYF; CDR3nt: TGTGCCAGTAGTATGCGCCCAGGGGCCTACGAGCAGTACTTC
j_gene: TRBJ1-2; d_gene: .; v_gene: TRBV2; abundance: many; CDR3aa: CASSEQAGYTF; CDR3nt: TGTGCCAGCAGTGAACAGGCTGGCTACACCTTC
j_gene: TRBJ2-7; d_gene: .; v_gene: TRBV3-1; abundance: .; CDR3aa: CASSQSGTPYEQYF; CDR3nt: TGTGCCAGCAGCCAGTCCGGGACACCCTACGAGCAGTACTTC
j_gene: TRBJ1-5; d_gene: .; v_gene: TRBV12-3/TRBV12-4; abundance: few; CDR3aa: CASTPGEVTSNQPQHF; CDR3nt: TGTGCCAGCACCCCCGGGGAAGTTACTAGCAATCAGCCCCAGCATTTT
j_gene: TRBJ2-7; d_gene: TRBD2; v_gene: TRBV20-1; abundance: few; CDR3aa: CSARSREFSYEQYF; CDR3nt: TGCAGTGCTAGGTCGCGGGAGTTCTCCTACGAGCAGTACTTC
j_gene: TRBJ1-5; d_gene: .; v_gene: TRBV28; abundance: many; CDR3aa: CASSQYARQQQPQHF; CDR3nt: TGTGCCAGCAGCCAATATGCGAGACAGCAACAGCCCCAGCATTTT